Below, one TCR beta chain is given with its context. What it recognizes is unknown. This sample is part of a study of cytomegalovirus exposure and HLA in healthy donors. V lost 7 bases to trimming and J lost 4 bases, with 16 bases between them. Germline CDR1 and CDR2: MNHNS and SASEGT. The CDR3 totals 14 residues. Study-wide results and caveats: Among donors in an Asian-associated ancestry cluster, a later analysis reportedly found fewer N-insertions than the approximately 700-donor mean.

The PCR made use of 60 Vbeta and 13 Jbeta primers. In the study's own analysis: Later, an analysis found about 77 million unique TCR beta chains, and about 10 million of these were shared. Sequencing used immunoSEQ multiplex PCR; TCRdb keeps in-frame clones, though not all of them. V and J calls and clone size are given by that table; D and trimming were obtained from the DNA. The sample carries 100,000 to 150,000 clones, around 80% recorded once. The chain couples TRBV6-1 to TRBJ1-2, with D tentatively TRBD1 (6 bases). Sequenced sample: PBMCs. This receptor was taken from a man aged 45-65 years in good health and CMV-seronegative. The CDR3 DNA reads TGTGCCAGCATGGGCCAGGGGATAACCTATGGCTACACCTTC. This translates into CASMGQGITYGYTF.